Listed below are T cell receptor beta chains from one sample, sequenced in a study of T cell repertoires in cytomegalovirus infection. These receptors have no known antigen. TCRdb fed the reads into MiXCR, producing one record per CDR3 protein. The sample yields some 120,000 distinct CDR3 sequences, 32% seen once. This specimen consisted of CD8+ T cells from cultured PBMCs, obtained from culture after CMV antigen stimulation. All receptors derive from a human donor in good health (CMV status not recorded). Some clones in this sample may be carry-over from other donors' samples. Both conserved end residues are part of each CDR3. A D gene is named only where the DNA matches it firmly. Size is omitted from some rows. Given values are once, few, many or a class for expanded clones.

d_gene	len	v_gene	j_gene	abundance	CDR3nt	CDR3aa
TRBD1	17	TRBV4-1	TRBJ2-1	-	TGCGCCAGCAGCCAAAGCGGAGAGGCAGGGGGATACAATGAGCAGTTCTTC	CASSQSGEAGGYNEQFF
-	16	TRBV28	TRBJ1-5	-	TGTGCCAGCAGTTTCCCACAGGTAGCCATGGGTCAGCCCCAGCATTTT	CASSFPQVAMGQPQHF
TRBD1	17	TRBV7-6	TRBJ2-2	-	TGTGCCAGCAGCTTGGGGCCCGGGACAGGGAACACCGGGGAGCTGTTTTTT	CASSLGPGTGNTGELFF
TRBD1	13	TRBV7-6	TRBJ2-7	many	TGTGCCAGCAGCCCAACAGGGGGTGAGGAGCAGTACTTC	CASSPTGGEEQYF
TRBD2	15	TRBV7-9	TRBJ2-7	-	TGTGCCAGCAGCTTCTCTAGCGGGGGGGTTTACGAGCAGTACTTC	CASSFSSGGVYEQYF
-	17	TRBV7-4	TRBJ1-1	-	TGTGCCAGCAGCTTAGGTCTTGGGGGGGCGACGGACACTGAAGCTTTCTTT	CASSLGLGGATDTEAFF
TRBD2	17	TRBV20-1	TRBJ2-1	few	TGCAGTGCCCCAGGTCAAAGCCCTAGCGGGGGTGTCAATGAGCAGTTCTTC	CSAPGQSPSGGVNEQFF
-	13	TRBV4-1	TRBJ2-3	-	TGCGCCAGCAGCCGGGGAAGCACAGATACGCAGTATTTT	CASSRGSTDTQYF
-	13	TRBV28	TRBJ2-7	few	TGTGCCAGCAGTACCCAGGGGGGGTACGAGCAGTACTTC	CASSTQGGYEQYF
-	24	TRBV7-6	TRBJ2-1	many	TGTGCCAGCAGCTTAGCGAGATTTAACCGCCCCCCCCAAGAACTCCGGGACCGACACAATGAGCAGTTCTTC	CASSLARFNRPPQELRDRHNEQFF
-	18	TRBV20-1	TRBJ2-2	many	TGCAGTGCTAGATGGGGAGACCTCCGGGATGAAAGGACCGGGGAGCTGTTTTTT	CSARWGDLRDERTGELFF
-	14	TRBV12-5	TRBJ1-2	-	TGTGCTAGTGGTAACGGGACTTTTAACTATGGCTACACCTTC	CASGNGTFNYGYTF
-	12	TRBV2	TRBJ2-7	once	TGTGCCGTTCCGACCGCGGCCTACGAGCAGTACTTC	CAVPTAAYEQYF
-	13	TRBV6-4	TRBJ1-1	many	TGTGCCAGCAGGGACACGCCGAACACTGAAGCTTTCTTT	CASRDTPNTEAFF
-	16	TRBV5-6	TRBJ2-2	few	TGTGCCAGCAGCCGAAAACGGGACTTTAACACCGGGGAGCTGTTTTTT	CASSRKRDFNTGELFF
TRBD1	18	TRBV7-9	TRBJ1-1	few	TGTGCCAGCAGCGGAGACAGGGGGCGAGGTTTATTGAACACTGAAGCTTTCTTT	CASSGDRGRGLLNTEAFF
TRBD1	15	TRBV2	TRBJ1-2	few	TGTGCCAGCAGTGCGACAGGGGGAGGTAACTATGGCTACACCTTC	CASSATGGGNYGYTF
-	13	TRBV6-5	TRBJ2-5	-	TGTGCCAGCAGTCGGGGGACAGTAGAGACCCAGTACTTC	CASSRGTVETQYF
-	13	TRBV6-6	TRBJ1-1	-	TGTGCCAGCAGAGCCTCGGACGGACGTGAAGCTTTCTTT	CASRASDGREAFF
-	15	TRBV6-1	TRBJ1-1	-	TGTGCCAGCAGTGAATCACCCGGGGCGGGGGCTGAAGCTTTCTTT	CASSESPGAGAEAFF
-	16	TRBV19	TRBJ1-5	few	TGTGCCAGTAGTATCATACCGTCAGGTAGCAATCAGCCCCAGCATTTT	CASSIIPSGSNQPQHF
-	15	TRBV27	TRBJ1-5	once	TGTGCCAGCAGTTCCACCTCGGACAGCAATCAGCCCCAGCATTTT	CASSSTSDSNQPQHF
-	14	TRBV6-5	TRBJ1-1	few	TGTGCCAGCAGTTTACGCTCAGGAAACACTGAAGCTTTCTTT	CASSLRSGNTEAFF
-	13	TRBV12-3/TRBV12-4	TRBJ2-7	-	TGTGCCAGCAGTCCTCAGACGGGATACGAGCAGTACTTC	CASSPQTGYEQYF
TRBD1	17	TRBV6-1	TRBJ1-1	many	TGTGCCAGCAGTTCAATACACCCCAGGGGGGTGAACACTGAAGCTTTCTTT	CASSSIHPRGVNTEAFF
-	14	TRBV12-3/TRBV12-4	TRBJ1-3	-	TGTGCCAGCAGTTTATACCCGACTGGAAACACCATATATTTT	CASSLYPTGNTIYF
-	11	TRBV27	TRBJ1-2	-	TGTGCCACTTTGGGAGCCTATGGCTACACCTTC	CATLGAYGYTF
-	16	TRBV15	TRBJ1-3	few	TGTGCCACCAGCAGAGAAGCGTCCACCTCTGGAAACACCATATATTTT	CATSREASTSGNTIYF
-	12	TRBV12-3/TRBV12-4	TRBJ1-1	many	TGTGCCAGCAGTAAGGTGAACACTGAAGCTTTCTTT	CASSKVNTEAFF
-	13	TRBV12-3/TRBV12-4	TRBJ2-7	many	TGTGCCAGCAGCCAGGCTGGCACCTACGAGCAGTACTTC	CASSQAGTYEQYF
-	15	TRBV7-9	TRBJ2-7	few	TGTGCCAGCAGCCCCCTAGGAGGGATCAGGTACGAGCAGTACTTC	CASSPLGGIRYEQYF
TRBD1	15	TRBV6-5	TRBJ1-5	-	TGTGCCAGCAGTTCCTCCGGACAGGGGTGGGAGCCCCAGCATTTT	CASSSSGQGWEPQHF
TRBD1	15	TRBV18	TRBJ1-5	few	TGTGCCAGCTCACCGACAGGGTGGAGCAATCAGCCCCAGCATTTT	CASSPTGWSNQPQHF
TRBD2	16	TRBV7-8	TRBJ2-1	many	TGTGCCAGCAGCTTATATCTACTAGCGGGGCCCTATGGGCAGTTCTTC	CASSLYLLAGPYGQFF
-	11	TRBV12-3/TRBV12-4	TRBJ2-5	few	TGTGCCAGCAGTTCAAAAGAGACCCAGTACTTC	CASSSKETQYF
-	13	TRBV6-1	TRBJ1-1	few	TGTGCCAGCAGTATAGCGCAGAACACTGAAGCTTTCTTT	CASSIAQNTEAFF
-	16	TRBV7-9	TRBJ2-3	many	TGTGCCAGCAGCTTAGTTTCTACAGCTACCACAGATACGCAGTATTTT	CASSLVSTATTDTQYF
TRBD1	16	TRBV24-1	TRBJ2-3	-	TGTGCCACCAGTGAAACCGGGACAGGGATTCAAGATACGCAGTATTTT	CATSETGTGIQDTQYF
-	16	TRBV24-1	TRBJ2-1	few	TGTGCCACCAGTGATTTTGGAGGGGGGTCCTACAATGAGCAGTTCTTC	CATSDFGGGSYNEQFF
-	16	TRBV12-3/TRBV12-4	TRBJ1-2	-	TGTGCCAGCAGTTTAGCGCACGAGGAGGGGGAATCTGGCTACACCTTC	CASSLAHEEGESGYTF
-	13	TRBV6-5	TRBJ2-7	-	TGTGCCAGCAGTTACAGGGAAGCCCACGAGCAGTACTTC	CASSYREAHEQYF
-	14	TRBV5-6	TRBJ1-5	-	TGTGCCAGCGGCAGCGGAGGGGGCAATCAGCCCCAGCATTTT	CASGSGGGNQPQHF